These T cell receptor beta chains were read from a single sample in a study of T cells expressing NK-cell markers. TCRdb re-called the 5' RACE reads, yielding one record per CDR3 amino acid sequence without DNA. The specimen's table records roughly 120,000 distinct CDR3 sequences. Sequenced input: blood T cells: a sorted CD56 or NKG2C T cell subset, CD4+ or CD8+ T cells, or bulk PBMC T cells (not recorded which). These receptors were obtained from a woman between 18 and 70 years old in good health. CDR3s include the opening cysteine and the closing phenylalanine or tryptophan. The order of the fields is V gene, clone size, J gene, CDR3 protein. Clone size appears in some rows only: once, few, many, or a class for an expanded clone.

TRBV12-3/TRBV12-4	NA	TRBJ1-2	CASSYGTGGSLNYGYTF
TRBV2	NA	TRBJ2-3	CASSPGAVTDTQYF
TRBV12-3/TRBV12-4	NA	TRBJ2-7	CASSLDGQTYEQYF
TRBV28	NA	TRBJ1-5	CASISQGYNNQPQHF
TRBV5-6	NA	TRBJ1-2	CASSLYISGRDGYTF
TRBV9	NA	TRBJ2-2	CASSVEGGPAGELFF
TRBV20-1	NA	TRBJ1-2	CSARDRVGANYGYTF
TRBV7-2	NA	TRBJ2-7	CASSQPGQNYEQYF
TRBV6-5	NA	TRBJ2-1	CASSYDSSYNEQFF
TRBV27	NA	TRBJ2-3	CASSAPTSGFTDTQYF
TRBV12-3/TRBV12-4	NA	TRBJ1-6	CASSLWAGASPLHF
TRBV4-3	NA	TRBJ1-6	CASSQDAGQGYSPLHF
TRBV7-1	NA	TRBJ2-3	CASSSRRLRPSEGGPIRADTQYF
TRBV28	NA	TRBJ1-1	CASSLFGQSTEAFF
TRBV7-9	NA	TRBJ2-5	CASSSVGVRGTQYF
TRBV20-1	NA	TRBJ2-2	CSASRQGVGGRELFF
TRBV12-3/TRBV12-4	NA	TRBJ1-5	CASSLEGLQHF
TRBV4-3	NA	TRBJ2-1	CASSQDRDPYNEQFF
TRBV20-1	NA	TRBJ2-5	CSAREDRGRETQYF
TRBV9	NA	TRBJ1-1	CASSVVGLAEAFF
TRBV12-3/TRBV12-4	NA	TRBJ2-3	CASSLGRTDTQYF
TRBV7-8	NA	TRBJ1-5	CASSTDRGGNQPQHF
TRBV7-8	NA	TRBJ2-3	CASSPGLGAGYSTDTQYF
TRBV27	NA	TRBJ1-2	CASGVNAGAGGVYTF
TRBV29-1	NA	TRBJ1-2	CSVELSGQGASGYTF
TRBV7-3	NA	TRBJ2-5	CASSLGVGRETQYF
TRBV6-1	NA	TRBJ1-2	CASSETGTNYGYTF
TRBV4-3	NA	TRBJ2-7	CASSQDVGLAEYEQYF
TRBV9	NA	TRBJ2-7	CASSVGPSGTYEQYF
TRBV7-9	NA	TRBJ2-1	CASSPQGASYNEQFF
TRBV7-2	NA	TRBJ2-4	CASSLDGQGAKNIQYF
TRBV4-2	NA	TRBJ2-1	CASSDTLAGGYNEQFF
TRBV4-3	NA	TRBJ1-4	CASSQDWPWELFF
TRBV29-1	NA	TRBJ1-2	CSVSQAYGYTF
TRBV10-3	NA	TRBJ2-5	CAITDSGSSRETQYF
TRBV12-3/TRBV12-4	NA	TRBJ2-1	CASRGHVHEQFF
TRBV4-3	NA	TRBJ2-1	CASSQGSGRWNEQFF
TRBV29-1	NA	TRBJ2-7	CSVAGVVGSYEQYF
TRBV20-1	NA	TRBJ2-1	CSARDRGDYNEQFF
TRBV5-4	NA	TRBJ2-7	CASSSPPGDEQYF
TRBV28	NA	TRBJ2-1	CASSSSPLDRPPYNEQFF
TRBV29-1	NA	TRBJ2-1	CSVEDSEDRRFYNEQFF
TRBV10-3	NA	TRBJ2-1	CAISEVINNEQFF
TRBV2	NA	TRBJ1-5	CASSDEEGFQPQHF
TRBV15	NA	TRBJ1-2	CATSREAGANYGYTF
TRBV29-1	NA	TRBJ2-1	CSVGTSGDNEQFF
TRBV5-1	NA	TRBJ2-1	CASSPGTLLDEQFF
TRBV19	NA	TRBJ1-1	CASSITSTAGVFGAFF
TRBV6-2/TRBV6-3	NA	TRBJ2-7	CASSYSTMTGLAGVSGGQYF
TRBV7-3	NA	TRBJ2-2	CASSLFPGTNTGELFF
TRBV14	NA	TRBJ1-1	CASSFRLLDEAFF
TRBV12-3/TRBV12-4	NA	TRBJ2-5	CASSTHRIQESQYF
TRBV18	NA	TRBJ2-5	CASSPPGDLETQYF
TRBV7-9	NA	TRBJ1-6	CASSPRAQDNSPLHF
TRBV5-6	NA	TRBJ2-7	CASSLPAAGEQYF
TRBV6-4	NA	TRBJ1-1	CASSDSTYTEAFF
TRBV12-3/TRBV12-4	NA	TRBJ2-2	CASSFPGPRDTGELFF
TRBV7-3	NA	TRBJ2-3	CASSLSGGATDTQYF
TRBV19	medium-sized	TRBJ1-1	CASSSIRDQNTEAFF